This T cell receptor beta chain was sequenced for a study of blood T cell repertoires in COVID-19. Study-wide context: Italy, Spain and the United States were the sources of the convalescent and acute COVID-19 samples. Sources were T cells, B-cell-depleted T cells, or PBMCs; the material itself was cDNA or gDNA.

In the original analysis: Estimation of nucleated cell counts was performed using reference gene primer amplification. TCRdb's table, derived via immunoSEQ multiplex PCR, lists solely in-frame clones and lacks some. That table furnishes V, J and clone size, whereas the DNA furnished D and trimming. Of 90,000 to 100,000 clones in the sample, 81% are singletons; the top ten hold about 10%. Losses at the gene ends were 11 bases for V and 2 bases for J; bases not matched to a gene: 10. The germline V gene encodes CDR1 ENHRY and CDR2 SYGVKD. The CDR3 is made up of 14 amino acids. This chain uses TRBV10-3 with TRBJ2-3, with 7 bases lining up with TRBD2. Specimen: peripheral blood. The receptor comes from an elderly woman with acute or convalescent COVID-19. CDR3 loop: CASHRGEFTDTQYF. The CDR3, as DNA: TGTGCCTCTCACCGGGGGGAATTCACAGATACGCAGTATTTT.